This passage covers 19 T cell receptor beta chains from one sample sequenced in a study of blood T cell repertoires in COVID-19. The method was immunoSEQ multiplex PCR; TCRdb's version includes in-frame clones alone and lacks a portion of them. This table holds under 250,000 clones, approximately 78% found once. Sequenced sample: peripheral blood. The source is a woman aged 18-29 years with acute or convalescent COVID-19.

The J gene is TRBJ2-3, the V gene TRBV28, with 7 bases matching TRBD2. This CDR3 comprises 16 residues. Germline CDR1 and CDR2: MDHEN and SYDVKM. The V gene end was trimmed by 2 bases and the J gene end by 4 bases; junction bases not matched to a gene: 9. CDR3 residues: CASSLAGTTSPDTQYF. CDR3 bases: TGTGCCAGCAGTTTAGCAGGGACTACCTCACCAGATACGCAGTATTTT.

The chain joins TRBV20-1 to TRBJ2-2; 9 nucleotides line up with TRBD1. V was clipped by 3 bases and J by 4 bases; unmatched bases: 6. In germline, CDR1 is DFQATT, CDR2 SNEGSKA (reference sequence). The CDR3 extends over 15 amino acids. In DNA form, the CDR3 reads TGCAGTGCTAGTCCACAGGGGGCTGGCACCGGGGAGCTGTTTTTT. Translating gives CSASPQGAGTGELFF.

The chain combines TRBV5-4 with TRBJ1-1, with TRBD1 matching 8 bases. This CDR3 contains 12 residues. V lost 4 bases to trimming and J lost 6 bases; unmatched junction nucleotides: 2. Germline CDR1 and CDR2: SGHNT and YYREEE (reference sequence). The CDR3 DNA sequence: TGTGCCAGCAGCGGGACAGGACCTGAAGCTTTCTTT. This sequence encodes CASSGTGPEAFF.

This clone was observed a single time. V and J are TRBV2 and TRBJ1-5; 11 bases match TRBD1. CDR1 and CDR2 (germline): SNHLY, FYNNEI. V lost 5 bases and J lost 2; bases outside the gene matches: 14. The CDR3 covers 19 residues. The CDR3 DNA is TGTGCCAGCAGTTGGACAGGGGGCCCCCAAGGGTTTCGCAATCAGCCCCAGCATTTT. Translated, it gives CASSWTGGPQGFRNQPQHF.

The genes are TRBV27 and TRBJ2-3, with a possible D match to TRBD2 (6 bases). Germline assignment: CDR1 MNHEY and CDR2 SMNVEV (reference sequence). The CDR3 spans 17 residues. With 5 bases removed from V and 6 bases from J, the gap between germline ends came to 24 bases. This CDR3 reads CASSPPPSWGVVDTQYF. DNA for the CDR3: TGTGCCAGCAGTCCTCCCCCTAGCTGGGGGGTCGTGGATACGCAGTATTTT.

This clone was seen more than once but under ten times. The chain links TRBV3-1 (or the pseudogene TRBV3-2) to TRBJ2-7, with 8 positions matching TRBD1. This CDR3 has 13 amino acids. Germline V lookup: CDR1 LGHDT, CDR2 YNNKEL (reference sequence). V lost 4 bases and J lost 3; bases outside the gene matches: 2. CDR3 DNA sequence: TGTGCCAGCAGCCGCGGACAGGGCTACGAGCAGTACTTC. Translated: CASSRGQGYEQYF.

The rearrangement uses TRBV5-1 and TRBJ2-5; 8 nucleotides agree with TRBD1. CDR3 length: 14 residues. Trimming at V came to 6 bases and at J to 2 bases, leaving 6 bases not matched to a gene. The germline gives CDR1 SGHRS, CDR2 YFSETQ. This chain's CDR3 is CASTGGGSQETQYF. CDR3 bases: TGCGCCAGCACAGGGGGCGGTTCACAAGAGACCCAGTACTTC.

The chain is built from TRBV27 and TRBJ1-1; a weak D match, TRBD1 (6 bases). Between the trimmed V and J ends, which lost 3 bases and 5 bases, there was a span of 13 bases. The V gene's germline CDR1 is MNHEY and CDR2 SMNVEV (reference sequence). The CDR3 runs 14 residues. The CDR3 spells CASSFRGAGTEAFF. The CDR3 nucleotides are TGTGCCAGCAGTTTCCGGGGGGCAGGGACTGAAGCTTTCTTT.

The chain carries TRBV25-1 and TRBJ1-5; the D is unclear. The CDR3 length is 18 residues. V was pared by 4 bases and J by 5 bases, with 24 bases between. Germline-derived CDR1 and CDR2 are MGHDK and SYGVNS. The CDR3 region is CASSGYSGNLGSHQPQHF. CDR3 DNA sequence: TGTGCCAGCAGTGGGTACTCCGGGAATTTAGGGTCGCATCAGCCCCAGCATTTT.

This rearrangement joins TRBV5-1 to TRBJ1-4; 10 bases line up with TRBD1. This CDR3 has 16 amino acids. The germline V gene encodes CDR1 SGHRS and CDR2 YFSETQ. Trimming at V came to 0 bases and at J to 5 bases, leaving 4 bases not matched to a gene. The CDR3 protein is CASSLGQGAGNEKLFF. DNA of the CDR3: TGCGCCAGCAGCTTGGGACAGGGGGCCGGGAATGAAAAACTGTTTTTT.

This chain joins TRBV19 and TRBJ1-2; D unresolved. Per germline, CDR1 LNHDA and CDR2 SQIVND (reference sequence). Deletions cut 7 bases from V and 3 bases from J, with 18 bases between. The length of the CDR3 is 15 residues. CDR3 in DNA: TGTGCCAGTACCGTACTCCCGGGAGCTTACTATGGCTACACCTTC. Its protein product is CASTVLPGAYYGYTF.

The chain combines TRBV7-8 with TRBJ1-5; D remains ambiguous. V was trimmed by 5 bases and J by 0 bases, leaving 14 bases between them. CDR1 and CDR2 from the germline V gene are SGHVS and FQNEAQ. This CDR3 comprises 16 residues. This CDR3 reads CASSLDGPHSNQPQHF. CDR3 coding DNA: TGTGCCAGCAGCCTTGATGGGCCACATAGCAATCAGCCCCAGCATTTT.

CDR3 coding DNA: TGTGCCAGCAGCCCACAGGGGTCTGGGTATGGCTACACCTTC. Protein sequence: CASSPQGSGYGYTF. The gene calls are TRBV5-4 and TRBJ1-2; TRBD1 aligns across 7 bases. The CDR3 runs to 14 residues. The V segment lost 4 bases and the J segment 5 bases; nucleotides outside the gene matches: 8. The germline V gene has CDR1 SGHNT and CDR2 YYREEE (reference sequence).

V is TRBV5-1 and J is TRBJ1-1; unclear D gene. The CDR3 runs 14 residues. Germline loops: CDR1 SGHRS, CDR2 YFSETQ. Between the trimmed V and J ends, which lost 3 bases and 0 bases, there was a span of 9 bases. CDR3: CASSSKAMNTEAFF. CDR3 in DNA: TGCGCCAGCAGCTCGAAAGCCATGAACACTGAAGCTTTCTTT.

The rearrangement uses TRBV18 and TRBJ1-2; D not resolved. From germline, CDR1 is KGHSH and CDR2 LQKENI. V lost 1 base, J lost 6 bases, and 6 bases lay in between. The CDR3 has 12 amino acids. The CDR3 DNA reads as TGTGCCAGCTCACCACGGGAGGATGGCTACACCTTC. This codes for CASSPREDGYTF.

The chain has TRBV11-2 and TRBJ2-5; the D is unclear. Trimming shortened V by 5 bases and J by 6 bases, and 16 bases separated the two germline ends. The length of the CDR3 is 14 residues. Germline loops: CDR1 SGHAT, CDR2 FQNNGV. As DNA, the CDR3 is TGTGCCAGCAGCCCCGTCCGTAGCTGGAAGACCCAGTACTTC. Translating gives CASSPVRSWKTQYF.

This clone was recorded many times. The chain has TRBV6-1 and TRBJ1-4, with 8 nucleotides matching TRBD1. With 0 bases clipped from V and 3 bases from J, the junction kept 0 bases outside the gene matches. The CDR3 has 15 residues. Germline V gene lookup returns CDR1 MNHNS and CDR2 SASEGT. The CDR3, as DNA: TGTGCCAGCAGTGAAGCGGGACAGGCTAATGAAAAACTGTTTTTT. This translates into CASSEAGQANEKLFF.

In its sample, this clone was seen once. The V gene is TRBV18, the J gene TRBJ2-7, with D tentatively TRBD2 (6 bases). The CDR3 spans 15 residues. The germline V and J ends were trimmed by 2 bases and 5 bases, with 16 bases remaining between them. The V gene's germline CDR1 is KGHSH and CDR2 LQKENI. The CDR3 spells CASSPSTQGLNEQYF. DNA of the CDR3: TGTGCCAGCTCACCATCTACGCAGGGACTGAACGAGCAGTACTTC.

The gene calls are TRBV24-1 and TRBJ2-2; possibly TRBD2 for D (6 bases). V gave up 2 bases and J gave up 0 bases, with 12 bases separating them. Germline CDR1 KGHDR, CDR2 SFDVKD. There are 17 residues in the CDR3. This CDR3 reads CATSDWDFPPNTGELFF. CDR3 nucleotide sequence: TGTGCCACCAGTGATTGGGACTTCCCCCCGAACACCGGGGAGCTGTTTTTT.